The 15 T cell receptor beta chains listed next were all sequenced from one sample in a study of OX40 agonist ivuxolimab in advanced cancers. TCRdb's copy holds only in-frame clones and misses some; the assay was immunoSEQ multiplex PCR. The sample yields 30,000 to 40,000 clones, 80% to 95% seen once. The specimen was CD4+ or CD8+ T cells sorted from blood, collected in a trial of the OX40 agonist ivuxolimab. The origin of the receptors is an adult with an advanced solid tumor such as melanoma, head and neck, liver or kidney cancer.

This chain joins TRBV11-2 and TRBJ2-1; D uncertain. With 0 bases removed from V and 8 bases from J, the gap between germline ends came to 5 bases. The CDR3 is 12 residues long. The germline V gene encodes CDR1 SGHAT and CDR2 FQNNGV. The CDR3 here is CASSLDLDEQFF. In DNA, the CDR3 is TGTGCCAGCAGCTTAGATTTAGATGAGCAGTTCTTC.

The V gene is TRBV7-9, the J gene TRBJ2-2; 7 nucleotides align to TRBD1. Germline CDR1 and CDR2: SEHNR and FQNEAQ (reference sequence). The CDR3 has 16 amino acids. V was clipped by 4 bases and J by 2 bases; unmatched bases: 7. The CDR3 bases are TGTGCCAGCAGCTCCACGAACAGGGGCAACACCGGGGAGCTGTTTTTT. Translated: CASSSTNRGNTGELFF.

The chain couples TRBV6-4 to TRBJ2-2; D not resolved. Looked up from germline, CDR1 is MRHNA and CDR2 is SNTAGT. Trimming removed 0 bases at V and 6 bases at J, with 14 bases between. This CDR3 contains 16 residues. The CDR3 bases are TGTGCCAGCAGTGACTCGGGTGTAGGTCAGTCCGGGGAGCTGTTTTTT. It is translated as CASSDSGVGQSGELFF.

The chain uses TRBV5-6 and TRBJ2-1, with 11 bases identical to TRBD2. Unmatched junction bases numbered 6, after V lost 0 bases and J lost 4 bases. CDR3 length equals 17 residues. Germline V gene lookup returns CDR1 SGHDT and CDR2 YYEEEE. CDR3 in DNA: TGTGCCAGCAGCTTGGGCCCGCTAGCGGGAGGATACAATGAGCAGTTCTTC. Its protein product is CASSLGPLAGGYNEQFF.

In this sample, this clone turned up once. V gene TRBV18 combines with J gene TRBJ2-1; 10 positions match TRBD1. Germline loops: CDR1 KGHSH, CDR2 LQKENI. The ends lost 5 bases at V and 9 bases at J; junction bases unmatched: 7. The CDR3 runs to 14 residues. Here the CDR3 DNA reads TGTGCCAGCTCAGACCCGGGACAGGGGAGTGAGCAGTTCTTC. It encodes CASSDPGQGSEQFF.

The chain carries TRBV6-5 and TRBJ1-1; weak D call: TRBD1 (6 bases). Germline loops: CDR1 MNHEY, CDR2 SVGAGI. Between the trimmed V and J ends, which lost 6 bases and 5 bases, there was a span of 13 bases. This CDR3 is 13 amino acids long. In DNA, the CDR3 is TGTGCCAGCAGCCAAACAGGGAATACTGAAGCTTTCTTT. Protein sequence: CASSQTGNTEAFF.

This chain links TRBV27 with TRBJ2-3; D not certain. This CDR3 has 13 amino acids. The V gene lost 3 bases and the J gene lost 6 bases, with 10 bases spanning the gap. Looked up from germline, CDR1 is MNHEY and CDR2 is SMNVEV (reference sequence). CDR3: CASSFSLKDTQYF. CDR3 coding DNA: TGTGCCAGCAGTTTCTCCCTGAAGGATACGCAGTATTTT.

This clone has a single count. The chain joins TRBV4-2 to TRBJ1-1; a possible D gene is TRBD1 (6 bases). Trimming shortened V by 0 bases and J by 3 bases, and 11 bases separated the two germline ends. In germline, CDR1 is LGHNA, CDR2 YNFKEQ. The CDR3 runs to 15 residues. CDR3 sequence reads: CASSQETGQDTEAFF. The CDR3 coding sequence is TGTGCCAGCAGCCAAGAGACAGGACAAGACACTGAAGCTTTCTTT.

This clone occurred once. V and J are TRBV4-1 and TRBJ2-2, with D perhaps matching TRBD1 or TRBD2 (5 bases each). The germline CDR1 and CDR2 sequences are MGHRA and YSYEKL. CDR3 length: 16 amino acids. The germline V and J ends were trimmed by 1 base and 3 bases, with 12 bases remaining between them. The CDR3 coding sequence is TGCGCCAGCAGCCAAGGTCCGGGACCCTACACCGGGGAGCTGTTTTTT. It is translated as CASSQGPGPYTGELFF.

The CDR3 here is CASSLERSYYNEQFF. CDR3 nucleotides: TGTGCCAGCAGCTTAGAACGGAGCTACTACAATGAGCAGTTCTTC. The rearrangement links TRBV7-2 to TRBJ2-1; D not resolved. CDR3 length equals 15 residues. CDR1 and CDR2 from the germline V gene are SGHTA and FQGNSA. V shed 1 base and J shed 3 bases, with 10 bases lying between them.

The chain recombines TRBV7-9 with TRBJ2-5, with D tentatively TRBD1 (5 bases). Germline loops: CDR1 SEHNR, CDR2 FQNEAQ (reference sequence). Trimming removed 3 bases from V and 2 bases from J, with 10 bases in between. There are 14 residues in the CDR3. As DNA, the CDR3 is TGTGCCAGCAGCTTTGGGGCAGTTCAAGAGACCCAGTACTTC. Translation: CASSFGAVQETQYF.

CDR3: CASSFGQQETQYF. CDR3 in DNA: TGTGCCAGCAGTTTTGGACAGCAAGAGACCCAGTACTTC. V usage is TRBV27 and J usage is TRBJ2-5, with D perhaps TRBD1 (6 bases). CDR3 size: 13 residues. V was shortened by 3 bases and J by 2 bases, with 7 bases between the two germline ends. The germline gives CDR1 MNHEY, CDR2 SMNVEV (reference sequence).

V usage is TRBV27 and J usage is TRBJ1-2; 8 nucleotides line up with TRBD1. In germline, CDR1 is MNHEY, CDR2 SMNVEV (reference sequence). Unmatched junction bases numbered 3, after V lost 3 bases and J lost 0 bases. The CDR3 runs 15 residues. Here the CDR3 reads CASSLSGGANYGYTF. The CDR3 nucleotides are TGTGCCAGCAGTTTGTCAGGGGGCGCTAACTATGGCTACACCTTC.

The chain recombines TRBV11-2 with TRBJ2-7, with D perhaps matching TRBD2 (5 bases). Trimming removed 4 bases at V and 2 bases at J, with 18 bases between. CDR1 is SGHAT and CDR2 is FQNNGV in the germline V gene. CDR3 size: 16 residues. CDR3 coding DNA: TGTGCCAGCAGCTCCGGGGTTAACCTGTTGACCTACGAGCAGTACTTC. It is translated as CASSSGVNLLTYEQYF. Together with reference TRBV11-2 and TRBJ2-7, the CDR3 gives the full variable domain: EAGVAQSPRYKIIEKRQSVAFWCNPISGHATLYWYQQILGQGPKLLIQFQNNGVVDDSQLPKDRFSAERLKGVDSTLKIQPAKLEDSAVYLCASSSGVNLLTYEQYFGPGTRLTVT.

The chain employs TRBV18 and TRBJ2-7; D remains ambiguous. The CDR3 extends over 17 amino acids. CDR1 KGHSH and CDR2 LQKENI come from the germline V gene. Trimming took off 2 bases at V and 6 bases at J, with 23 bases between the two ends. CDR3: CASSPTYADTAGGEQYF. The CDR3 nucleotides are TGTGCCAGCTCACCAACGTATGCAGACACTGCCGGTGGCGAGCAGTACTTC. The whole variable domain, filled in from reference TRBV18 and TRBJ2-7, reads NAGVMQNPRHLVRRRGQEARLRCSPMKGHSHVYWYRQLPEEGLKFMVYLQKENIIDESGMPKERFSAEFPKEGPSILRIQQVVRGDSAAYFCASSPTYADTAGGEQYFGPGTRLTVT.